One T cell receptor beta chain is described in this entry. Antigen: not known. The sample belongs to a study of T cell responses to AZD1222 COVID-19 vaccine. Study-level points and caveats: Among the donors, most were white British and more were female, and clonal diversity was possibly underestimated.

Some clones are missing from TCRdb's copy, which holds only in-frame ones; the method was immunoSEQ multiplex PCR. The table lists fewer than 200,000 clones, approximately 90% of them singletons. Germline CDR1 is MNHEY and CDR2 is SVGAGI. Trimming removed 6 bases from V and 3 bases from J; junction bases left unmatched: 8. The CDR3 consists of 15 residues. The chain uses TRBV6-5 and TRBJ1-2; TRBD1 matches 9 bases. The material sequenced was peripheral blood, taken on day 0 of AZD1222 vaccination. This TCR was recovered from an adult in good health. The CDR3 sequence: CASRRDRVSYYGYTF. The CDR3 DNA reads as TGTGCCAGCAGAAGGGACAGGGTTTCGTACTATGGCTACACCTTC.